These 27 T cell receptor beta chains share one sample of origin, sequenced in a study of OX40 agonist ivuxolimab in advanced cancers. Assay: immunoSEQ multiplex PCR; the TCRdb copy retains only in-frame clones and omits some. The data contain about 110,000 clones, about 92% of them singletons. Sequences were derived from CD4+ or CD8+ T cells sorted from blood, sampled in a trial of the OX40 agonist ivuxolimab. These receptors originate from an adult with an advanced solid tumor such as melanoma, head and neck, liver or kidney cancer.

CDR3 protein: CAIEIARETQYF. CDR3 DNA sequence: TGTGCCATCGAAATAGCACGGGAAACGCAGTATTTT. V is TRBV2 and J is TRBJ2-3; tentatively, D is TRBD2 (5 bases). Germline V gene data show CDR1 as SNHLY and CDR2 as FYNNEI. This CDR3 has 12 residues. The V end was cut by 10 bases, the J end by 9 bases, with 17 bases between.

The genes are TRBV28 and TRBJ2-6; D not certain. Trimming shortened V by 3 bases and J by 4 bases, and 10 bases separated the two germline ends. This CDR3 has 15 amino acids. Germline V gene sequence: CDR1 MDHEN, CDR2 SYDVKM. The CDR3 nucleotides read TGTGCCAGCAGTTTGACGGGTTCGGGGGCCAACGTCCTGACTTTC. It codes for CASSLTGSGANVLTF.

The rearrangement joins TRBV5-1 to TRBJ2-2; D may be TRBD1 (5 bases). This CDR3 has 15 amino acids. The V and J ends lost 5 bases and 8 bases respectively, with 19 bases between them. Germline CDR1 reads SGHRS; CDR2 reads YFSETQ. CDR3 sequence: CASSSDNLRAGELFF. The CDR3 DNA is TGCGCCAGCAGTTCGGACAACTTGAGAGCGGGGGAGCTGTTTTTT.

The rearrangement links TRBV30 to TRBJ2-7; 11 nucleotides match TRBD1. The CDR3 is made up of 14 amino acids. The J segment lost 6 bases and the V segment lost 7 bases, leaving 11 bases of the junction unmatched. Germline V gives CDR1 GTSNPN, CDR2 SVGIG (reference sequence). The CDR3 DNA reads as TGTGCCTCTATTTCCGGGACAGGGGGAGTCGAGCAGTACTTC. This gives the protein CASISGTGGVEQYF.

The chain combines TRBV27 with TRBJ2-5; no definite D call. V shed 4 bases and J shed 4 bases, with 16 bases lying between them. The length of the CDR3 is 15 residues. The V gene's germline CDR1 is MNHEY and CDR2 SMNVEV (reference sequence). CDR3 in amino acids: CASSSGRILGETQYF. The DNA for the CDR3 is TGTGCCAGCAGTTCCGGACGGATTTTAGGAGAGACCCAGTACTTC.

The J gene is TRBJ2-5, the V gene TRBV7-8; 15 bases fit TRBD2. The germline V gene encodes CDR1 SGHVS and CDR2 FQNEAQ. The V gene end was trimmed by 0 bases and the J gene end by 5 bases; junction bases not matched to a gene: 7. This CDR3 region has 18 residues. The CDR3 nucleotides are TGTGCCAGCAGCTTAGCCGGACTAGCGGGGGGGTTAGTGGAGACCCAGTACTTC. Translating it yields CASSLAGLAGGLVETQYF.

The rearrangement uses TRBV11-1 and TRBJ1-1; D unclear. V was cut by 2 bases and J by 0 bases, with 7 bases left in between. Looked up from germline, CDR1 is SGHAT and CDR2 is FQDESV (reference sequence). The CDR3 spans 14 residues. The CDR3 loop reads CASSLSRMNTEAFF. The CDR3 DNA is TGTGCCAGCAGCTTATCCAGAATGAACACTGAAGCTTTCTTT.

The V and J genes are TRBV4-3 and TRBJ2-3; 11 bases agree with TRBD2. CDR1 LGHNA and CDR2 YSLEER come from the germline V gene. J was trimmed by 6 bases and V by 4 bases; bases with no gene match: 9. The CDR3 extends over 16 amino acids. CDR3 amino acids: CASSRKIAGGPDTQYF. Here the CDR3 DNA reads TGCGCCAGCAGCCGGAAGATAGCGGGAGGGCCGGATACGCAGTATTTT.

The V gene is TRBV7-2, the J gene TRBJ1-2; D gene ambiguous. CDR1 and CDR2 (germline): SGHTA, FQGNSA. CDR3 length: 15 amino acids. V lost 2 bases, J lost 5 bases, and 15 bases lay in between. CDR3 in DNA: TGTGCCAGCAGCTTATTGGCCTCAACGGAGTATGGCTACACCTTC. The encoded protein is CASSLLASTEYGYTF.

CDR3 amino acids: CAASTQGGSNQPQHF. CDR3 nucleotide sequence: TGTGCAGCCAGTACCCAGGGAGGGAGCAATCAGCCCCAGCATTTT. This rearrangement joins TRBV19 to TRBJ1-5; D perhaps matches TRBD1 (5 bases). This CDR3 is built from 15 residues. In germline, CDR1 is LNHDA, CDR2 SQIVND (reference sequence).

V is TRBV7-2 and J is TRBJ2-5, with 8 bases that match TRBD2. V gave up 4 bases and J gave up 5 bases; unmatched junction bases: 3. In germline, CDR1 is SGHTA, CDR2 FQGNSA. This CDR3 comprises 13 residues. CDR3 nucleotides: TGTGCCAGCAGCTCGGGACTAGATGAGACCCAGTACTTC. It translates to CASSSGLDETQYF.

The chain combines TRBV6-6 with TRBJ1-1, with TRBD1 identical over 11 bases. The CDR3 is 14 residues long. Germline V gene data show CDR1 as MNHNY and CDR2 as SVGAGI (reference sequence). The V and J ends lost 4 bases and 6 bases, in that order; junction bases with no gene match: 4. CDR3 in DNA: TGTGCCAGCAGTTTTCGGGACAGGGGGGCTGAAGCTTTCTTT. Encoded protein: CASSFRDRGAEAFF.

The J gene is TRBJ1-2, the V gene TRBV6-5; no definite D call. The CDR3 contains 10 residues. Germline V lookup: CDR1 MNHEY, CDR2 SVGAGI. Between the trimmed V and J ends, which lost 7 bases and 8 bases, there was a span of 8 bases. The CDR3 DNA reads as TGTGCCAGCAAGGAGGAGGGCTACACCTTC. This sequence encodes CASKEEGYTF.

V usage is TRBV4-2 and J usage is TRBJ2-5; D unclear. The CDR3 spans 14 residues. Per the germline V gene, CDR1 is LGHNA and CDR2 is YNFKEQ. V was cut by 1 base and J by 0 bases, with 6 bases left in between. CDR3 protein: CASSQARYQETQYF. CDR3 nucleotides: TGTGCCAGCAGCCAAGCACGGTACCAAGAGACCCAGTACTTC.

The chain couples TRBV28 to TRBJ2-1; 11 bases fit TRBD2. The J segment lost 6 bases and the V segment lost 2 bases, leaving 6 bases of the junction unmatched. The germline V gene encodes CDR1 MDHEN and CDR2 SYDVKM. CDR3 length equals 16 residues. The CDR3 is CASSLATSGIGNEQFF. CDR3 DNA: TGTGCCAGCAGTTTAGCGACTAGCGGGATCGGCAATGAGCAGTTCTTC.

Turning to this clone: Different DNA sequences within this sample yield the same CDR3. The rearrangement uses TRBV30 and TRBJ1-6; D unresolved. Trimming left V 1 base short and J 5 bases short, with 6 bases between. CDR3 length: 13 amino acids. Germline loops: CDR1 GTSNPN, CDR2 SVGIG (reference sequence). CDR3 sequence reads: CAWSAGDNSPLHF. DNA for the CDR3: TGTGCCTGGAGTGCTGGGGATAATTCACCCCTCCACTTT.

CDR3 amino acids: CASSRQGVGDTQYF. The CDR3 nucleotides read TGTGCCAGCAGCAGACAGGGGGTTGGAGATACGCAGTATTTT. V gene TRBV7-3 combines with J gene TRBJ2-3; TRBD1 matches 9 bases. Germline V gives CDR1 SGHTA, CDR2 FQGTGA. V lost 5 bases and J lost 5; bases outside the gene matches: 5. This CDR3 is 14 amino acids long.

The chain links TRBV28 to TRBJ2-7; 8 bases line up with TRBD1. After removal of 4 bases from V and 5 bases from J, the junction contained 7 bases not matched to a gene. This CDR3 has 14 residues. In germline, CDR1 is MDHEN, CDR2 SYDVKM. As DNA, the CDR3 is TGTGCCAGCAGTTCCCCGACAGGGGTTAACGAGCAGTACTTC. Its translation is CASSSPTGVNEQYF.

The chain uses TRBV10-3 and TRBJ1-2; a possible D gene is TRBD1 (5 bases). Looked up from germline, CDR1 is ENHRY and CDR2 is SYGVKD. The CDR3 is 13 residues long. Trimming left V 7 bases short and J 6 bases short, with 15 bases between. CDR3 in DNA: TGTGCCATCAAACCCGACAGATATAATGGCTACACCTTC. The encoded protein is CAIKPDRYNGYTF.

The chain is built from TRBV2 and TRBJ1-5; D gene unclear. The CDR3 runs to 12 residues. CDR1 SNHLY and CDR2 FYNNEI come from the germline V gene. V was clipped by 3 bases and J by 7 bases, with 7 bases between them. The CDR3 region has the DNA TGTGCCAGCAGTGACGGGATCCAGCCCCAGCATTTT. Translated: CASSDGIQPQHF. The full variable domain, in which reference TRBV2 and TRBJ1-5 provide the parts outside the CDR3, is EPEVTQTPSHQVTQMGQEVILRCVPISNHLYFYWYRQILGQKVEFLVSFYNNEISEKSEIFDDQFSVERPDGSNFTLKIRSTKLEDSAMYFCASSDGIQPQHFGDGTRLSIL.

V and J are TRBV5-1 and TRBJ2-7, with 10 bases that match TRBD1. The length of the CDR3 is 15 residues. Germline trimming cut 4 bases from V and 2 bases from J; bases unmatched to any gene: 6. The germline V gene encodes CDR1 SGHRS and CDR2 YFSETQ. The CDR3 DNA sequence: TGCGCCAGCAGCGCGGGACAGGGGCCTACCTACGAGCAGTACTTC. It specifies CASSAGQGPTYEQYF. Filled out from reference TRBV5-1 and TRBJ2-7, the complete variable domain reads KAGVTQTPRYLIKTRGQQVTLSCSPISGHRSVSWYQQTPGQGLQFLFEYFSETQRNKGNFPGRFSGRQFSNSRSEMNVSTLELGDSALYLCASSAGQGPTYEQYFGPGTRLTVT.

The CDR3, as DNA: TGCGCCAGCACCCCGTCCGGGGGACAGTTTGCAACTAATGAAAAACTGTTTTTT. Translating it yields CASTPSGGQFATNEKLFF. The J gene is TRBJ1-4, the V gene TRBV5-1; the match to TRBD1 covers 7 bases. This CDR3 has 18 residues. CDR1 SGHRS and CDR2 YFSETQ come from the germline V gene. The V gene end was trimmed by 6 bases and the J gene end by 0 bases; junction bases not matched to a gene: 14. Based on the CDR3 plus reference TRBV5-1 and TRBJ1-4, the full variable domain is KAGVTQTPRYLIKTRGQQVTLSCSPISGHRSVSWYQQTPGQGLQFLFEYFSETQRNKGNFPGRFSGRQFSNSRSEMNVSTLELGDSALYLCASTPSGGQFATNEKLFFGSGTQLSVL.

The chain combines TRBV29-1 with TRBJ1-1; TRBD1 matches 7 bases. This CDR3 spans 12 amino acids. V was pared by 4 bases and J by 10 bases, with 9 bases of the junction left unmatched. Germline CDR1 and CDR2: SQVTM and ANQGSEA. This chain's CDR3 is CSVGQGDGAAFF. CDR3 DNA sequence: TGCAGCGTTGGGCAGGGGGACGGAGCAGCTTTCTTT.

This chain links TRBV9 with TRBJ2-1; either TRBD1 or TRBD2 may supply D (6 bases each). Germline loops: CDR1 SGDLS, CDR2 YYNGEE. CDR3 length: 13 amino acids. V lost 7 bases and J lost 9, with 17 bases in between. The CDR3 DNA reads as TGTGCCAGCTCCGACCGTAGGGGGGTTGAGCAGTTCTTC. Residues: CASSDRRGVEQFF.

The chain couples TRBV7-6 to TRBJ1-5; D is ambiguous. Trimming took off 0 bases at V and 5 bases at J, with 5 bases between the two ends. The germline CDR1 and CDR2 sequences are SGHVS and FNYEAQ. CDR3 length: 13 amino acids. The CDR3 is CASSLARDQPQHF. The CDR3 coding sequence is TGTGCCAGCAGCTTAGCGAGGGATCAGCCCCAGCATTTT.

Only one count was recorded for this clone. The chain has TRBV6-6 and TRBJ2-3, with a weak D call TRBD2 (5 bases). This CDR3 spans 13 amino acids. Germline CDR1 MNHNY, CDR2 SVGAGI (reference sequence). The V and J ends lost 3 bases and 14 bases respectively, with 18 bases between them. This CDR3 reads CASSYLALDYPYF. The CDR3 DNA reads as TGTGCCAGCAGTTATCTTGCTCTAGACTATCCGTATTTT.

The CDR3, as DNA: TGTGCCAGTAGTACAATGCAGGGCATAAGCACAGATACGCAGTATTTT. This gives the protein CASSTMQGISTDTQYF. The V call is TRBV19, the J call TRBJ2-3; D perhaps matches TRBD1 (5 bases). Germline lookup yields CDR1 LNHDA and CDR2 SQIVND (reference sequence). The CDR3 consists of 16 residues. Trimming cost V 4 bases and J 0 bases, with 14 bases left between them.